A single sample gave rise to the 8 T cell receptor beta chains below, sequenced in a study of blood T cell repertoires in COVID-19. Generated by immunoSEQ multiplex PCR, the TCRdb table keeps only in-frame clones and is missing some. The sample contains roughly 200,000 clones, about 84% of which appear only once. The sample was PBMCs or T cells enriched from blood (not recorded which). These receptors were obtained from a woman younger than 45 who had recovered from COVID-19.

The rearrangement joins TRBV19 to TRBJ2-1; D gene unclear. Trimming cost V 1 base and J 2 bases, with 12 bases left between them. From germline, CDR1 is LNHDA and CDR2 SQIVND (reference sequence). The CDR3 totals 16 residues. CDR3 loop: CASSIARSVTYNEQFF. For the CDR3, the DNA is TGTGCCAGTAGTATAGCGAGGAGTGTGACCTACAATGAGCAGTTCTTC.

The chain couples TRBV7-9 to TRBJ1-2, with a possible D match to TRBD1 (5 bases). V was trimmed by 4 bases and J by 8 bases, leaving 11 bases between them. CDR3 length: 12 amino acids. Germline-derived CDR1 and CDR2 are SEHNR and FQNEAQ (reference sequence). DNA of the CDR3: TGTGCCAGCAGCTCCCGGGACTTCGGCTACACCTTC. Protein: CASSSRDFGYTF.

The chain combines TRBV5-6 with TRBJ1-1, with 8 positions matching TRBD1. Germline-derived CDR1 and CDR2 are SGHDT and YYEEEE. The CDR3 has 14 amino acids. V was clipped by 0 bases and J by 6 bases; unmatched bases: 4. The CDR3 protein is CASSLGTGRPEAFF. The CDR3 DNA reads as TGTGCCAGCAGCTTGGGGACAGGGCGGCCTGAAGCTTTCTTT.

This clone was recorded only once. This sequence joins TRBV18 and TRBJ2-7, with 7 nucleotides matching TRBD1. This CDR3 has 15 amino acids. Trimming removed 6 bases from V and 7 bases from J; junction bases left unmatched: 15. CDR1 KGHSH and CDR2 LQKENI come from the germline V gene. The CDR3 here is CASSPQRQGKGEQYF. As DNA, the CDR3 is TGTGCCAGCTCCCCCCAGAGACAGGGCAAAGGGGAGCAGTACTTC.

The chain combines TRBV28 with TRBJ2-3; maybe TRBD1 (6 bases). CDR1 MDHEN and CDR2 SYDVKM come from the germline V gene. This CDR3 is built from 16 residues. V was cut by 1 base and J by 4 bases, with 15 bases left in between. CDR3 sequence reads: CASSLLSRGEADTQYF. DNA for the CDR3: TGTGCCAGCAGTTTATTGTCCAGGGGAGAGGCAGATACGCAGTATTTT.

This sequence joins TRBV28 and TRBJ2-1; TRBD2 agrees at 9 bases. CDR3 length: 15 amino acids. J was trimmed by 6 bases and V by 7 bases; bases with no gene match: 10. The germline CDR1 and CDR2 sequences are MDHEN and SYDVKM. This chain's CDR3 is CASKGLGGRANEQFF. DNA for the CDR3: TGTGCCAGCAAGGGTTTAGGCGGGAGGGCCAATGAGCAGTTCTTC.

This chain uses TRBV2 with TRBJ2-2; D uncertain. The length of the CDR3 is 13 residues. V was pared by 7 bases and J by 3 bases, with 9 bases between. Germline loops: CDR1 SNHLY, CDR2 FYNNEI. CDR3 loop: CASTERYTGELFF. DNA of the CDR3: TGTGCCAGCACGGAGCGCTACACCGGGGAGCTGTTTTTT.

This sequence joins TRBV5-5 and TRBJ2-1; 7 nucleotides align to TRBD1. This CDR3 has 12 amino acids. J was trimmed by 7 bases and V by 4 bases; bases with no gene match: 2. CDR1 is SGHKS, CDR2 YYEKEE, per germline (reference sequence). CDR3 bases: TGTGCCAGCAGCACACAGGGGAATGAGCAGTTCTTC. Amino acid sequence: CASSTQGNEQFF.